The entry below gives a single T cell receptor beta chain sequence along with its context. These data belong to a study of blood T cell repertoires in COVID-19. Study background: Specimens from acute and convalescent COVID-19 originated in the United States, Italy and Spain.

Assay used: immunoSEQ multiplex PCR; TCRdb lists only in-frame clones, some missing. The table shows around 60,000 clones, with 55% to 75% occurring only once. The germline V gene has CDR1 MNHEY and CDR2 SVGEGT. Trimming left V 6 bases short and J 4 bases short, with 12 bases between. This CDR3 has 14 amino acids. The chain carries TRBV6-2 or TRBV6-3 and TRBJ2-2; a weak D match, TRBD2 (6 bases). The receptor was derived from a woman aged 70-85 years with COVID-19, enrolled during active disease. The sample consisted of peripheral blood. The CDR3 sequence is CASSRTTRTGELFF. The CDR3 DNA sequence: TGTGCCAGCAGCCGGACTACCCGCACCGGGGAGCTGTTTTTT.